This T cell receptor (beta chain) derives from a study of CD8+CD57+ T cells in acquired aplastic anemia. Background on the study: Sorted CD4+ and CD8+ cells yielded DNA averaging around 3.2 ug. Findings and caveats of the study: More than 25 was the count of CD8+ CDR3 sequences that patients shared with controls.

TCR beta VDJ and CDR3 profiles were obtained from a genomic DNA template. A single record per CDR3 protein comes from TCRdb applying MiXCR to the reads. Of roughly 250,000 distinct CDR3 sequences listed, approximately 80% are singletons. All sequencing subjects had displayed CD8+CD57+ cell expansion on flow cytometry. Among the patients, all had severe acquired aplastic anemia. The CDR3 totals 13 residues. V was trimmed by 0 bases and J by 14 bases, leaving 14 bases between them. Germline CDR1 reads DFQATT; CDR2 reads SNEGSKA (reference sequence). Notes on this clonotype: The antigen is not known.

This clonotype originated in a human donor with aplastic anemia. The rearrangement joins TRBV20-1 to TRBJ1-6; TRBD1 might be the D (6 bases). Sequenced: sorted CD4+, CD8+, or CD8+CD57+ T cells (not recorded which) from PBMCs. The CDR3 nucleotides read TGCAGTGCTAGAGACAGTGGGGACACCACCCTCCACTTT. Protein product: CSARDSGDTTLHF.